This T cell receptor (beta chain) was captured in a study of Ad26.COV2.S vaccination and SARS-CoV-2 variants. Treatment: roughly 18 received Ad26.COV2.S at low or high dose, single or two shots; 5 received placebo; per-sample allocation not given. Material that was analyzed had been drawn on day 63 after the first vaccine or placebo injection. This table comes from immunoSEQ multiplex PCR, and its TCRdb copy is limited to in-frame clones, with some not included. The sample holds about 420,000 clones, 88% seen once. Concerning this clone itself: Its specificity is not known.

Points from the study as a whole: Reportedly, spike-specific CD8+ and CD4+ T cell responses achieved substantial breadth once vaccination had taken place.

The CDR3 covers 19 residues. Germline CDR1 is GTSNPN and CDR2 is SVGIG (reference sequence). J lost 2 bases, V lost 0 bases, and 13 bases had no gene match. The genes are TRBV30 and TRBJ2-1; 10 nucleotides match TRBD2. The TCR was taken from a person between 18 and 60 years old who received the Ad26.COV2.S COVID-19 vaccine or a placebo. This material consisted of peripheral blood, taken in a trial of Ad26.COV2.S vaccine versus placebo. CDR3 protein: CAWSVRQRLAGAAYNEQFF. The CDR3 DNA reads as TGTGCCTGGAGTGTACGACAGAGGCTAGCGGGGGCGGCCTACAATGAGCAGTTCTTC. Full variable domain (missing parts from reference TRBV30 and TRBJ2-1): SQTIHQWPATLVQPVGSPLSLECTVEGTSNPNLYWYRQAAGRGLQLLFYSVGIGQISSEVPQNLSASRPQDRQFILSSKKLLLSDSGFYLCAWSVRQRLAGAAYNEQFFGPGTRLTVL.